One sample yielded the 13 T cell receptor beta chains listed below, sequenced in a study of blood T cell repertoires in COVID-19 (dated by TCRdb to the early 2020s). The receptor library was made with the immunoSEQ multiplex PCR assay. TCRdb retrieved this table from immuneACCESS and kept in-frame rearrangements only. Not all clones are present; in checked studies, unresolved V genes account for under half, and no reason is known for the remainder. The sample has 300,000 to 350,000 clones on record, 85% to 90% of them singletons. Jointly, the top ten make up less than 9.5% of the sample. Specimen: PBMCs or T cells enriched from blood (not recorded which). The receptors were gathered from a woman in her twenties or thirties who had recovered from COVID-19.

This rearrangement joins TRBV13 to TRBJ2-5; 8 nucleotides line up with TRBD2. Germline assignment: CDR1 PRHDT and CDR2 FYEKMQ (reference sequence). V shed 5 bases and J 8 bases; nucleotides not matched to a gene: 7. The CDR3 sequence is 13 residues long. CDR3 nucleotides: TGTGCCAGCAGCAACATCCGGGGGGGAACCCAGTACTTC. Amino acids: CASSNIRGGTQYF.

The chain joins TRBV7-9 to TRBJ2-2; D remains unclear. This CDR3 is 13 amino acids long. The V end was cut by 2 bases, the J end by 6 bases, with 7 bases between. Germline CDR1 reads SEHNR; CDR2 reads FQNEAQ (reference sequence). CDR3 DNA: TGTGCCAGCAGCTTACGGGTGTCCGGGGAGCTGTTTTTT. Translation: CASSLRVSGELFF.

This sequence joins TRBV18 and TRBJ2-1; 9 bases line up with TRBD1. Per the germline V gene, CDR1 is KGHSH and CDR2 is LQKENI. The length of the CDR3 is 14 residues. After removal of 5 bases from V and 6 bases from J, the junction contained 5 bases not matched to a gene. The CDR3 DNA is TGTGCCAGCTCAGGGGACAGGGCCCCCAATGAGCAGTTCTTC. Amino acids: CASSGDRAPNEQFF.

The chain links TRBV11-2 to TRBJ2-1; a possible D gene is TRBD1 (5 bases). Between the trimmed V and J ends, which lost 5 bases and 7 bases, there was a span of 24 bases. The CDR3 runs to 17 residues. Looked up from germline, CDR1 is SGHAT and CDR2 is FQNNGV. Here the CDR3 DNA reads TGTGCCAGCAGCCTAACAGATGGAGCAGGGTCCGGGAATGAGCAGTTCTTC. This sequence encodes CASSLTDGAGSGNEQFF.

The genes are TRBV5-1 and TRBJ2-5, with 7 bases that match TRBD1. Germline loops: CDR1 SGHRS, CDR2 YFSETQ. The V segment lost 4 bases and the J segment 4 bases; nucleotides outside the gene matches: 13. The CDR3 length is 16 residues. CDR3 DNA: TGCGCCAGCAGCCTCCCCCCGGGGACAGCTTTAGAGACCCAGTACTTC. This sequence encodes CASSLPPGTALETQYF.

The J gene is TRBJ2-7, the V gene TRBV11-2; 9 nucleotides agree with TRBD2. The CDR3 length is 19 residues. The germline gives CDR1 SGHAT, CDR2 FQNNGV. Unmatched junction bases numbered 18, after V lost 1 base and J lost 5 bases. This CDR3 reads CASSLAYYFRAGGTHEQYF. Written as DNA, the CDR3 is TGTGCCAGCAGCTTAGCTTATTACTTCAGGGCGGGAGGGACACACGAGCAGTACTTC.

The J gene is TRBJ1-4, the V gene TRBV7-9; 7 bases agree with TRBD1. V dropped 5 bases and J dropped 6; count of bases not matched to a gene: 9. The CDR3 length is 15 residues. Germline V gives CDR1 SEHNR, CDR2 FQNEAQ (reference sequence). CDR3 nucleotides: TGTGCCAGCAGCATCCGACAGGGAAGAGATGAAAAACTGTTTTTT. Translation: CASSIRQGRDEKLFF.

The chain employs TRBV19 and TRBJ1-4, with 10 bases fitting TRBD1. V lost 4 bases and J lost 7; bases outside the gene matches: 9. The germline CDR1 and CDR2 sequences are LNHDA and SQIVND (reference sequence). This CDR3 is built from 16 residues. This CDR3 is CASSRGTGEFGEKLFF. The CDR3 region has the DNA TGTGCCAGTAGTAGAGGGACAGGGGAATTTGGTGAAAAACTGTTTTTT. Full variable domain (remainder filled in from reference TRBV19 and TRBJ1-4): DGGITQSPKYLFRKEGQNVTLSCEQNLNHDAMYWYRQDPGQGLRLIYYSQIVNDFQKGDIAEGYSVSREKKESFPLTVTSAQKNPTAFYLCASSRGTGEFGEKLFFGSGTQLSVL.

This chain connects TRBV27 to TRBJ2-3, with D unclear. This CDR3 comprises 14 residues. Germline V gene lookup returns CDR1 MNHEY and CDR2 SMNVEV (reference sequence). Trimming stripped 6 bases from V and 7 bases from J, with 17 bases between. CDR3 coding DNA: TGTGCCAGCAGCCACGGTTCCAGCAGGAATACGCAGTATTTT. It encodes CASSHGSSRNTQYF.

This clone was observed a single time. The chain uses TRBV28 and TRBJ1-2, with D tentatively TRBD1 (5 bases). The CDR3 runs to 12 residues. Germline loops: CDR1 MDHEN, CDR2 SYDVKM. V gave up 5 bases and J gave up 8 bases, with 12 bases separating them. The DNA for the CDR3 is TGTGCCAGCAGTGTCCAGGGAAAAGGCTACACCTTC. Protein sequence: CASSVQGKGYTF.

This chain joins TRBV19 and TRBJ1-4; D perhaps matches TRBD1 (5 bases). Between the trimmed V and J ends, which lost 0 bases and 7 bases, there was a span of 12 bases. CDR3 length: 15 residues. From germline, CDR1 is LNHDA and CDR2 SQIVND (reference sequence). CDR3 loop: CASSIDQGSGEKLFF. Here the CDR3 DNA reads TGTGCCAGTAGTATAGACCAGGGTTCTGGTGAAAAACTGTTTTTT. Variable domain in full (rest from reference TRBV19 and TRBJ1-4): DGGITQSPKYLFRKEGQNVTLSCEQNLNHDAMYWYRQDPGQGLRLIYYSQIVNDFQKGDIAEGYSVSREKKESFPLTVTSAQKNPTAFYLCASSIDQGSGEKLFFGSGTQLSVL.

V is TRBV18 and J is TRBJ2-5; perhaps TRBD1 as D (7 bases). CDR1 and CDR2 (germline): KGHSH, LQKENI. Trimming removed 2 bases from V and 0 bases from J, with 16 bases in between. This CDR3 has 17 residues. The CDR3 DNA reads TGTGCCAGCTCACCAAGAGGGCCAGGGGGGTACCAAGAGACCCAGTACTTC. The encoded protein is CASSPRGPGGYQETQYF. The whole variable domain, remainder taken from reference TRBV18 and TRBJ2-5, is NAGVMQNPRHLVRRRGQEARLRCSPMKGHSHVYWYRQLPEEGLKFMVYLQKENIIDESGMPKERFSAEFPKEGPSILRIQQVVRGDSAAYFCASSPRGPGGYQETQYFGPGTRLLVL.

The gene calls are TRBV7-9 and TRBJ1-1; D is possibly TRBD1 (6 bases). The V end lost 5 bases, the J end lost 11 bases, and 24 bases lay between the germline ends. The V gene's germline CDR1 is SEHNR and CDR2 FQNEAQ (reference sequence). The CDR3 is 15 amino acids. The CDR3 coding sequence is TGTGCCAGCAGCCCTACTCCGGGACATAACTTACAGGCTTTCTTT. Encoded protein: CASSPTPGHNLQAFF.